This paragraph covers one T cell receptor (beta chain) sequence. The antigen remains undetermined. This specimen comes from a study of T cell responses to AZD1222 COVID-19 vaccine. Study-wide findings and caveats: None of the repertoires were sampled until the peak T cell response had passed. Dominant at 160-218 and 743-854, vaccine-associated CD4 TCRs also spanned spike.

Using immunoSEQ multiplex PCR, the repertoire was profiled, and TCRdb retains in-frame clones only, with some absent. The sample gives some 130,000 clones, 70% to 90% of which show up once; 3% to 4% is in the top ten. The germline V and J ends were trimmed by 7 bases and 0 bases, with 9 bases remaining between them. The CDR3 contains 13 residues. Specimen: peripheral blood, collected on day 0 of AZD1222 vaccination. The sequence was obtained from an adult in good health. This chain links TRBV12-3 or TRBV12-4 with TRBJ1-2; D unresolved. CDR3 sequence (DNA): TGTGCCAGCATTAGAACAGCTAACTATGGCTACACCTTC. Translated, it gives CASIRTANYGYTF.